This T cell receptor (beta chain) originates from a study of cytomegalovirus exposure and HLA in healthy donors. Points from the study as a whole: A later analysis found most CMV-associated TCR beta chains apparently HLA-restricted. Later analysis identified a missense DCLRE1C variant that was linked to TCR beta V- and J-gene trimming.

Remarks on this clone: The antigen is undetermined.

Germline CDR1 is SGHRS and CDR2 is YFSETQ. The trim removed 4 bases at V and 8 bases at J, leaving 7 bases unmatched. The CDR3 sequence is 15 residues long. PCR was performed using 60 Vbeta and 13 Jbeta primers. Repertoires were generated with immunoSEQ multiplex PCR, while TCRdb's copy carries only in-frame clones and drops some. The table lists 100,000 or so clones, over 60% of them singletons. The sequence came from a female donor in good health and CMV-seropositive. Material: PBMCs. The chain employs TRBV5-1 and TRBJ2-1; TRBD2 matches at 12 bases. The CDR3 DNA reads as TGCGCCAGCAGCGGTCGGACTAGCGGGGACTATGAGCAGTTCTTC. It yields the protein CASSGRTSGDYEQFF.